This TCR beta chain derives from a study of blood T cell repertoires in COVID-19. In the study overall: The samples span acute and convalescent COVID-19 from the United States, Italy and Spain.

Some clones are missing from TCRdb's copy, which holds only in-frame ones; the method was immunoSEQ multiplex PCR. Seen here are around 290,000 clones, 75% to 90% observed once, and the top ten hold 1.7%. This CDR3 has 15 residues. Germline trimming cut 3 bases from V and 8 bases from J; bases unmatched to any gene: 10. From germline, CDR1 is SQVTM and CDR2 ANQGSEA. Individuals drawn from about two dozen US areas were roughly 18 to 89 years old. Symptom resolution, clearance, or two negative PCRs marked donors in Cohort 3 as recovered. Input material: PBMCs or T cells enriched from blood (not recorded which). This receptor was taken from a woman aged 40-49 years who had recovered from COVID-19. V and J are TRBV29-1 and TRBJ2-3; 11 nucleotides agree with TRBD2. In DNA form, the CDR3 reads TGCAGCGTTGATCAGGCTAGCGGGGGGTTGGGTACGCAGTATTTT. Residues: CSVDQASGGLGTQYF.